The present entry profiles one T cell receptor (beta chain) with its context. The antigen remains undetermined. Germline and junction disagree at one end, which may indicate a read error. The sample originates from a study of cytomegalovirus exposure and HLA in healthy donors. Study as a whole: Clustering assigned about 80% of the approximately 430 genotyped donors to the Caucasian-associated ancestry cluster.

13 Jbeta primers and 60 Vbeta primers were used for the PCR. TCRdb keeps only in-frame clones here, not all; method: immunoSEQ multiplex PCR. The sample holds hundreds of thousands of clones; around nine tenths are singletons and the top ten take approximately 2%. Study-level points and caveats: Accurate predictions that matched the HLA-A and HLA-B alleles of most subjects were reportedly made from TCR beta sequences. Rarity held for most TCR sequences, but there were some public TCRs that occurred in many donors. It was around 160 TCR beta chains that were listed as cytomegalovirus-associated.

Input material: PBMCs. This sequence was found in a woman aged 18-30 years in good health and CMV-seronegative.

The CDR3 spells CSVEEEQGDLIEAQYF. In nucleotides, the CDR3 is TGCAGCGTTGAAGAGGAGCAGGGGGACCTTATAGAGGCCCAGTACTTC. This sequence joins TRBV29-1 and TRBJ2-5; 7 positions match TRBD1. The CDR3 runs 16 residues. Germline V gives CDR1 SQVTM, CDR2 ANQGSEA. Full variable domain (missing parts from reference TRBV29-1 and TRBJ2-5): SAVISQKPSRDICQRGTSLTIQCQVDSQVTMMFWYRQQPGQSLTLIATANQGSEATYESGFVIDKFPISRPNLTFSTLTVSNMSPEDSSIYLCSVEEEQGDLIEAQYFGPGTRLLVL.